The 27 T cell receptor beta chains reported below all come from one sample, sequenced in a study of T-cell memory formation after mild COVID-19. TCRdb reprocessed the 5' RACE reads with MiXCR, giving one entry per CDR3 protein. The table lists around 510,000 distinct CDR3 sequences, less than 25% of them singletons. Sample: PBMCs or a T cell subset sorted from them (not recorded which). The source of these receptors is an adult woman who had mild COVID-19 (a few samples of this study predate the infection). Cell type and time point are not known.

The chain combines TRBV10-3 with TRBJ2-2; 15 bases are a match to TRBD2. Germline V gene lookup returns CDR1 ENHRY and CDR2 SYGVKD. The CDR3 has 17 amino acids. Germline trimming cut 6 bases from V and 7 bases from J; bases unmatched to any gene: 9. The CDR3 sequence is CAIRDGLAGGPDGELFF. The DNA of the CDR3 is TGTGCCATCAGGGATGGACTAGCGGGAGGGCCTGACGGGGAGCTGTTTTTT.

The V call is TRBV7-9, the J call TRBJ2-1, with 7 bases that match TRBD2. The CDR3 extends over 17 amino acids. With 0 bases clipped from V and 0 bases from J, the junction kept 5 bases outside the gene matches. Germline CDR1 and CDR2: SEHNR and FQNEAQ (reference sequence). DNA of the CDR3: TGTGCCAGCAGCTTAGCGAGCGGGATTAGCTCCTACAATGAGCAGTTCTTC. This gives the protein CASSLASGISSYNEQFF.

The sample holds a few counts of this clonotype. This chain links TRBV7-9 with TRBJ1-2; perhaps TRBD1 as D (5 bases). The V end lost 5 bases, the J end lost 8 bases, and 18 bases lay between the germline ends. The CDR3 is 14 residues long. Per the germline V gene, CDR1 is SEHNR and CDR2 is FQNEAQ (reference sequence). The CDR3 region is CASSRSGPDEGYTF. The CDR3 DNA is TGTGCCAGCAGCCGATCGGGACCGGATGAGGGCTACACCTTC.

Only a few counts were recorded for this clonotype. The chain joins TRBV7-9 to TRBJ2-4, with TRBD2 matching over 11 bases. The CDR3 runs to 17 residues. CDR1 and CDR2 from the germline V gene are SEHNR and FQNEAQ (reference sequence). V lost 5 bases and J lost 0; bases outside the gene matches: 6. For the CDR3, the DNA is TGTGCCAGCAGCGGATTGACTAGCGGGATAGCCAAAAACATTCAGTACTTC. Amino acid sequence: CASSGLTSGIAKNIQYF.

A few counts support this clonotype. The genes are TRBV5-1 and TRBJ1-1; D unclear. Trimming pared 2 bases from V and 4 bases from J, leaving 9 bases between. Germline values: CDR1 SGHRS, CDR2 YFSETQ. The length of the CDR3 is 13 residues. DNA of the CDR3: TGCGCCAGCAGCTTTACATACGGCACTGAAGCTTTCTTT. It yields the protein CASSFTYGTEAFF.

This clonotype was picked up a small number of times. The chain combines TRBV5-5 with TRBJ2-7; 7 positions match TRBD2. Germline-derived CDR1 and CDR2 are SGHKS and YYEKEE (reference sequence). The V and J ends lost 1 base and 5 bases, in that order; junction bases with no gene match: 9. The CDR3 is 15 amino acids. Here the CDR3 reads CASSLTSTSFHEQYF. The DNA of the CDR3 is TGTGCCAGCAGCTTGACTTCGACTAGCTTCCACGAGCAGTACTTC.

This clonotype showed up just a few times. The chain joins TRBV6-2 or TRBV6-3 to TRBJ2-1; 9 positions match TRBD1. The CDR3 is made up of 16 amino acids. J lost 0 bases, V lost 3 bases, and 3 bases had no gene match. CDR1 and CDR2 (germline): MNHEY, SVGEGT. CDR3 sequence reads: CASSYSDRGSYNEQFF. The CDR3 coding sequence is TGTGCCAGCAGTTATTCGGACAGGGGCTCCTACAATGAGCAGTTCTTC.

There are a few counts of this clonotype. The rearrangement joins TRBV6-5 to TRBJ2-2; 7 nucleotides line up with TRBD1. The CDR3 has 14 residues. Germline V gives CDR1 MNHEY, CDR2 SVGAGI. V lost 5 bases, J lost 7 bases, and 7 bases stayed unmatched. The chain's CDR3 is CASSADRRSGELFF. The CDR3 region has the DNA TGTGCCAGCAGTGCGGACAGGCGGAGCGGGGAGCTGTTTTTT.

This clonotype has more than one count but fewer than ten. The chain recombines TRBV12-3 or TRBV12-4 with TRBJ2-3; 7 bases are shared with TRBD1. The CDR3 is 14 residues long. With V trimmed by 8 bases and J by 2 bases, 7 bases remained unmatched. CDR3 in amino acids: CASGTGVITDTQYF. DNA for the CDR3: TGTGCCAGCGGAACAGGGGTCATCACAGATACGCAGTATTTT.

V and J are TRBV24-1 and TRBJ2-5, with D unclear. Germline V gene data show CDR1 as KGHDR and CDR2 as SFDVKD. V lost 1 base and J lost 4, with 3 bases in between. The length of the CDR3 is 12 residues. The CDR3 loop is CATSDLSETQYF. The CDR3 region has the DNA TGTGCCACCAGTGATTTATCAGAGACCCAGTACTTC.

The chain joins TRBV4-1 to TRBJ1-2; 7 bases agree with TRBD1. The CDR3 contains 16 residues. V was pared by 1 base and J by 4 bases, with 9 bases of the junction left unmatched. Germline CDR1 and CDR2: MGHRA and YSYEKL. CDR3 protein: CASSQGVTGDFYGYTF. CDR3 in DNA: TGCGCCAGCAGCCAAGGAGTAACAGGGGATTTCTATGGCTACACCTTC.

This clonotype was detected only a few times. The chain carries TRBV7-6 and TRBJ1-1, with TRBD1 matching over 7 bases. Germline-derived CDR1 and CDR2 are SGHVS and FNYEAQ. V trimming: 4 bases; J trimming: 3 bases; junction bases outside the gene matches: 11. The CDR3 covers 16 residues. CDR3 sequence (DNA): TGTGCCAGCAGCTCCTTATATCAGGGGGAGGACACTGAAGCTTTCTTT. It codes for CASSSLYQGEDTEAFF. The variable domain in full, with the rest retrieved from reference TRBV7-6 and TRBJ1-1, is GAGVSQSPRYKVTKRGQDVALRCDPISGHVSLYWYRQALGQGPEFLTYFNYEAQQDKSGLPNDRFSAERPEGSISTLTIQRTEQRDSAMYRCASSSLYQGEDTEAFFGQGTRLTVV.

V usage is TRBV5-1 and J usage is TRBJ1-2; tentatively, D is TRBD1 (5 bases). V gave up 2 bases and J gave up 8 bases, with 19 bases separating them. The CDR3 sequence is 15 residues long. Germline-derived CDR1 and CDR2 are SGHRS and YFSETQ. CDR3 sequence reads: CASSFDTGSLQGYTF. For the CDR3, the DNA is TGCGCCAGCAGCTTTGACACAGGAAGCCTCCAGGGCTACACCTTC.

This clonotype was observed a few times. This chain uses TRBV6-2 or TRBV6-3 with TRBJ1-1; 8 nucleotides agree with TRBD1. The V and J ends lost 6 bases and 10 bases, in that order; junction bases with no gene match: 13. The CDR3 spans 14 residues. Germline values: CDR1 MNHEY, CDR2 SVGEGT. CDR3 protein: CASSPTRLDRGAFF. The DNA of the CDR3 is TGTGCCAGCAGCCCCACCCGACTTGACAGGGGAGCTTTCTTT.

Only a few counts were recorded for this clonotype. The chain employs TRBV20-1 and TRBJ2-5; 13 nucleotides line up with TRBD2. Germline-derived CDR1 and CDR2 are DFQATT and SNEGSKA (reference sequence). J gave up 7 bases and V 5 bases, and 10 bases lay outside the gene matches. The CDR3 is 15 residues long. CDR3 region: CSAGSGLAGVGTQYF. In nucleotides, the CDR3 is TGCAGTGCTGGATCCGGACTAGCGGGGGTCGGGACCCAGTACTTC.

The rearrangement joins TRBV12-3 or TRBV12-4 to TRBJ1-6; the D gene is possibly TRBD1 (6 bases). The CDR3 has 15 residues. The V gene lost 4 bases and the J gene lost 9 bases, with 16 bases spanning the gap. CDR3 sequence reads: CASSSSGVSGSPLHF. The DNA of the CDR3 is TGTGCCAGCAGTTCGTCAGGGGTTTCGGGTTCACCCCTCCACTTT.

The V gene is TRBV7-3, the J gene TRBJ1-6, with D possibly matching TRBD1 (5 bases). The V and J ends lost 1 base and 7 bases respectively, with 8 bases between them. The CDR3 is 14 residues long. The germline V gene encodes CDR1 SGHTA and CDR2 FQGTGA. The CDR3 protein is CASSLSPGNSPLHF. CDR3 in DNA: TGTGCCAGCAGCTTAAGTCCAGGGAATTCACCCCTCCACTTT.

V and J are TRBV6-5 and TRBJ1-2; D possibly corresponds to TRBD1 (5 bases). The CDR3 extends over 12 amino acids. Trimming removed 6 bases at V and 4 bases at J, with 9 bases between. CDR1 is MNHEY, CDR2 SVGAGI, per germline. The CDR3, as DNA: TGTGCCAGCAGCAGGGTCCCCTATGGCTACACCTTC. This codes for CASSRVPYGYTF.

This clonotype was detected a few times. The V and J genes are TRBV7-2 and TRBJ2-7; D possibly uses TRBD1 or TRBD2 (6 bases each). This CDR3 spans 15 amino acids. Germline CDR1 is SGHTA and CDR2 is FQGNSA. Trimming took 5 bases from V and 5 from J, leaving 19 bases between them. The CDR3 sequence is CASSVKVGGPHEQYF. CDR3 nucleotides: TGTGCCAGCAGCGTGAAGGTTGGGGGGCCCCACGAGCAGTACTTC.

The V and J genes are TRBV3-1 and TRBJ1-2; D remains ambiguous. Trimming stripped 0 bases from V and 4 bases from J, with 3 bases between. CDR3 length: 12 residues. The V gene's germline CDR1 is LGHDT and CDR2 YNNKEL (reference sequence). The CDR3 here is CASSQDVYGYTF. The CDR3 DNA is TGTGCCAGCAGCCAAGATGTCTATGGCTACACCTTC.

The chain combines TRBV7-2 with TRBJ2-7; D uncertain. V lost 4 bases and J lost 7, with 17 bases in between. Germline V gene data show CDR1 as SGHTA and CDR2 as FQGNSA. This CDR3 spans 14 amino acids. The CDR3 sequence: CASSSADHLLEQYF. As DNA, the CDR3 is TGTGCCAGCAGCTCCGCGGACCATCTCTTGGAGCAGTACTTC.

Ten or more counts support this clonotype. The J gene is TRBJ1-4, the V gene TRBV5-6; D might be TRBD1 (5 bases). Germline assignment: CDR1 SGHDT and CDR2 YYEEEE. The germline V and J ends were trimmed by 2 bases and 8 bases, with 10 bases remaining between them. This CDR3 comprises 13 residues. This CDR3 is CASSFFRGEKLFF. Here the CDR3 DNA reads TGTGCCAGCAGCTTTTTTCGGGGGGAAAAACTGTTTTTT. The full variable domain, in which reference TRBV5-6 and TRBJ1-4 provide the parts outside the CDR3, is DAGVTQSPTHLIKTRGQQVTLRCSPKSGHDTVSWYQQALGQGPQFIFQYYEEEERQRGNFPDRFSGHQFPNYSSELNVNALLLGDSALYLCASSFFRGEKLFFGSGTQLSVL.

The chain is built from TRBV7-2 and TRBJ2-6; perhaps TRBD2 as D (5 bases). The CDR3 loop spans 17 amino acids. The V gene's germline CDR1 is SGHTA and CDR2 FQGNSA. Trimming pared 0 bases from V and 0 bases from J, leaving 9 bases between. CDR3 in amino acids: CASSLAHGVSGANVLTF. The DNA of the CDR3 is TGTGCCAGCAGCTTAGCACACGGGGTCTCTGGGGCCAACGTCCTGACTTTC.

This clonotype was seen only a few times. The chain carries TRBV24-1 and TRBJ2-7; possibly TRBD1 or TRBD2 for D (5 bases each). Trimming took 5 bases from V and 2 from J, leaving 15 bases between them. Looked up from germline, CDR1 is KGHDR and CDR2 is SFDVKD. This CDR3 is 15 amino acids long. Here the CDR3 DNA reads TGTGCCACCAGTGGTTTCCGGGACGGCACCTACGAGCAGTACTTC. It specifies CATSGFRDGTYEQYF.

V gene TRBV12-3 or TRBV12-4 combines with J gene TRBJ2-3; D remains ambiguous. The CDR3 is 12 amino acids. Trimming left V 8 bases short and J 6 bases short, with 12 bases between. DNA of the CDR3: TGTGCCAGCCAAACCCCTTGGGATACGCAGTATTTT. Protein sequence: CASQTPWDTQYF.

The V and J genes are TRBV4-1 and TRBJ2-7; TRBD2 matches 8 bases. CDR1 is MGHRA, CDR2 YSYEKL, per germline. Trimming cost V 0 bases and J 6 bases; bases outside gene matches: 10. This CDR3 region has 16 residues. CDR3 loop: CASSQDIVAGRSEQYF. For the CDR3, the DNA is TGCGCCAGCAGCCAAGATATAGTAGCGGGAAGGAGCGAGCAGTACTTC.

The CDR3 is CASSVNPSSGNTIYF. CDR3 bases: TGTGCCAGCAGCGTAAACCCAAGCTCTGGAAACACCATATATTTT. V gene TRBV9 combines with J gene TRBJ1-3, with D unresolved. CDR1 is SGDLS and CDR2 is YYNGEE in the germline V gene. The CDR3 is made up of 15 amino acids. Between the trimmed V and J ends, which lost 1 base and 0 bases, there was a span of 8 bases. Using reference TRBV9 and TRBJ1-3 for the parts outside the CDR3, the full variable domain is DSGVTQTPKHLITATGQRVTLRCSPRSGDLSVYWYQQSLDQGLQFLIQYYNGEERAKGNILERFSAQQFPDLHSELNLSSLELGDSALYFCASSVNPSSGNTIYFGEGSWLTVV.